The clone carrying this TCR beta chain was detected only once. Its antigen is unknown. This entry comes from a study of T cells after posttransplantation cyclophosphamide. General study findings and limits: TRB clonality was highly associated with recipient CMV seropositivity and reactivation.

Produced via immunoSEQ multiplex PCR; TCRdb's table is partial and in-frame only. Counted here are some 20,000 clones, over 95% occurring once; the ten biggest clones make up 0.15% to 0.2%. V was clipped by 2 bases and J by 4 bases, with 15 bases between them. Germline values: CDR1 SGDLS, CDR2 YYNGEE. This CDR3 spans 15 amino acids. The naive gate required viable CD3+CD4+ or CD3+CD8+ cells with CCR7+CD45RA+CD45RO-CD95-CD27+CD28+ phenotype. The sequence was obtained from a man in his forties in good health, CMV-negative, and a related stem cell transplant donor. Input material: naive CD4+ T cells sorted from PBMCs. The genes are TRBV9 and TRBJ2-5; TRBD2 might be the D (6 bases). The DNA for the CDR3 is TGTGCCAGCAGCGTGGGGGAGCTCGGGGGAGAGACCCAGTACTTC. Its protein is CASSVGELGGETQYF.